This is a list of T cell receptor beta chains from one sample in a study of cytomegalovirus exposure and HLA in healthy donors. The protocol was immunoSEQ multiplex PCR, while the TCRdb copy is restricted to in-frame clones and leaves out a portion. The sample holds around 100,000 clones; 70% are singletons and the top ten take roughly 10%. Sequencing was done on a sample of PBMCs. These receptors originate from a man aged 25 to 40 in good health and CMV-seropositive. CDR3s include the opening cysteine and the closing phenylalanine or tryptophan. The order of the fields is J gene, clone size, D gene, V gene, CDR3 protein, CDR3 DNA. D genes are given only for firm matches. Part of the rows lack a size; the others show once, few, many or a class for expanded clones.

>TRBJ2-4|once|TRBD2|TRBV15
CATSRRTGGKNIQYF
TGTGCCACCAGCCGACGGACGGGGGGAAAAAACATTCAGTACTTC
>TRBJ1-5|once|TRBD1|TRBV27
CASSLGTGGEPQHF
TGTGCCAGCAGTTTGGGGACAGGGGGAGAGCCCCAGCATTTT
>TRBJ2-5|NA|TRBD2|TRBV2
CASSLRGGPETQYF
TGTGCCAGCAGTCTACGGGGGGGCCCGGAGACCCAGTACTTC
>TRBJ2-6|NA|NA|TRBV5-1
CASSFEGAGANVLTF
TGCGCCAGCAGCTTTGAGGGGGCTGGGGCCAACGTCCTGACTTTC
>TRBJ2-3|NA|NA|TRBV10-2
CASSEDRDFNTDTQYF
TGCGCCAGCAGTGAGGATCGGGACTTTAACACAGATACGCAGTATTTT
>TRBJ1-5|NA|TRBD1|TRBV28
CASSFTDRVHQPQHF
TGTGCCAGCAGTTTTACCGACAGGGTCCATCAGCCCCAGCATTTT
>TRBJ2-1|NA|TRBD2|TRBV5-1
CASTRGGLAENNEQFF
TGCGCCAGCACCAGGGGCGGACTAGCGGAGAACAATGAGCAGTTCTTC
>TRBJ2-3|few|NA|TRBV5-4
CASSLEGLRSTDTQYF
TGTGCCAGCAGCTTGGAGGGACTCCGGAGCACAGATACGCAGTATTTT
>TRBJ2-2|NA|NA|TRBV5-1
CASSLFDSRGELFF
TGCGCCAGCAGCTTATTCGACAGTCGTGGGGAGCTGTTTTTT
>TRBJ1-6|NA|TRBD1|TRBV4-1
CASSLSGGPNSPLHF
TGCGCCAGCAGCTTATCAGGGGGTCCTAATTCACCCCTCCACTTT
>TRBJ2-2|NA|NA|TRBV7-9
CASQGRNTGELFF
TGTGCCAGCCAGGGGAGGAACACCGGGGAGCTGTTTTTT
>TRBJ1-2|NA|NA|TRBV6-1
CASSPQGYGYTF
TGTGCCAGCAGTCCACAGGGTTATGGCTACACCTTC
>TRBJ1-1|NA|TRBD1|TRBV19
CASRPGQQNTEAFF
TGTGCCAGTAGACCGGGACAGCAGAACACTGAAGCTTTCTTT
>TRBJ1-1|once|TRBD1|TRBV5-1
CASSWAGGLDTEAFF
TGCGCCAGCAGCTGGGCAGGGGGCCTCGACACTGAAGCTTTCTTT
>TRBJ2-5|NA|TRBD1|TRBV5-4
CASSLAGTEETQYF
TGTGCCAGCAGCTTGGCAGGGACAGAAGAGACCCAGTACTTC
>TRBJ1-2|NA|TRBD1|TRBV29-1
CSVEGSGGTGGIYGYTF
TGCAGCGTTGAAGGTTCGGGGGGGACAGGGGGCATCTATGGCTACACCTTC
>TRBJ1-6|NA|NA|TRBV5-5
CASSLRQIYNSPLHF
TGTGCCAGCAGCTTAAGACAGATCTATAATTCACCCCTCCACTTT
>TRBJ2-2|NA|TRBD1|TRBV7-3
CASSGPGQGNTGELFF
TGTGCCAGCAGCGGACCGGGACAGGGGAACACCGGGGAGCTGTTTTTT
>TRBJ2-7|NA|NA|TRBV5-1
CASSPQGWGEQYF
TGCGCCAGCAGCCCTCAGGGATGGGGCGAGCAGTACTTC
>TRBJ1-5|NA|NA|TRBV28
CASSELSLRGAGDQPQHF
TGTGCCAGCAGCGAACTTTCCCTGCGGGGGGCTGGAGATCAGCCCCAGCATTTT